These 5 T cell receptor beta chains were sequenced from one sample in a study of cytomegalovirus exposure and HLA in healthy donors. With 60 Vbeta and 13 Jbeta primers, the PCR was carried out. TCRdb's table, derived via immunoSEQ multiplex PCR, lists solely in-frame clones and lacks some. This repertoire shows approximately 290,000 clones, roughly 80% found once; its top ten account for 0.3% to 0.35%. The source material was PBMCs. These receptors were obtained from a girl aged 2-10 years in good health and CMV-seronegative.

The CDR3 protein is CASSSEGDWDQPQHF. As DNA, the CDR3 is TGTGCCAGCAGCTCCGAGGGGGATTGGGATCAGCCCCAGCATTTT. This chain uses TRBV7-9 with TRBJ1-5; perhaps TRBD1 as D (6 bases). The CDR3 contains 15 residues. CDR1 is SEHNR and CDR2 is FQNEAQ in the germline V gene (reference sequence). V lost 4 bases and J lost 5, with 15 bases in between.

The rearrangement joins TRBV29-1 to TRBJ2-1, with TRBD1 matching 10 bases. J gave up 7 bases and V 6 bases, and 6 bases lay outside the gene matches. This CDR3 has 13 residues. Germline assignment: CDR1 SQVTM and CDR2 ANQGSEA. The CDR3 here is CSVSGTGVNEQFF. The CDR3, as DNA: TGCAGCGTCTCCGGGACAGGGGTAAATGAGCAGTTCTTC.

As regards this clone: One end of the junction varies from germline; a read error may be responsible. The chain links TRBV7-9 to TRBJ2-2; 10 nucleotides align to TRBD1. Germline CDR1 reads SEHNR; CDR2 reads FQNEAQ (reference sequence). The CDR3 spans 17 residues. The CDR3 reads CSSSSLDRGLFGGELFF. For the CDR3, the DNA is TGTTCCAGCAGCTCCCTAGACAGGGGGCTGTTTGGCGGGGAGCTGTTTTTT.

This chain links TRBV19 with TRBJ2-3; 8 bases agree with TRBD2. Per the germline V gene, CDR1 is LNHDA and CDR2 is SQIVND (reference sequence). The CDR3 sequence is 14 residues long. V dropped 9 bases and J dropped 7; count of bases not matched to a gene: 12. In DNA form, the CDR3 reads TGTGCCAGCCGATCGACCCTAGCGGGCAATACGCAGTATTTT. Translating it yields CASRSTLAGNTQYF.

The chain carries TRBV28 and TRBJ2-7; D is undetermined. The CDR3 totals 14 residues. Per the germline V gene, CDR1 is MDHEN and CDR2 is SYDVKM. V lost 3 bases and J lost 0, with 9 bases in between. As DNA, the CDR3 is TGTGCCAGCAGTTTTCTCCCGAGCTCCTACGAGCAGTACTTC. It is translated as CASSFLPSSYEQYF.